This T cell receptor beta chain was recorded in a study of blood T cell repertoires in COVID-19. Study information: Samples representing acute and convalescent COVID-19 were sourced from the United States, Italy and Spain.

The CDR3 is 13 residues long. CDR1 SEHNR and CDR2 FQNEAQ come from the germline V gene (reference sequence). V was clipped by 5 bases and J by 6 bases, with 11 bases between them. In the authors' workflow: Nucleated cell number was recorded as an estimate derived from reference gene primer amplification. Sequencing used immunoSEQ multiplex PCR; TCRdb keeps in-frame clones, though not all of them. The DNA was the basis for D and trimming; V, J and clone size are from that table. Among 99,000 or so clones listed, approximately 86% were seen once. Followed longitudinally, the Seattle patients had been enrolled during active infection.

Sequencing used peripheral blood. This chain joins TRBV7-9 and TRBJ1-5, with unresolved D. The TCR originated in a man over 45 with COVID-19, enrolled during active disease. CDR3 amino acids: CASSNAGAQPQHF. The CDR3 DNA sequence: TGTGCCAGCAGCAATGCGGGTGCTCAGCCCCAGCATTTT.